Each of the 2 T cell receptor beta chains below was sequenced from the same sample in a study of molecular identifiers for immune sequencing clone quantification. TCRdb reprocessed the PCR reads with MiXCR, giving one entry per CDR3 protein. Seen here are about 40,000 distinct CDR3 sequences, 24% observed once, and the top ten hold 0.98%. Material for sequencing was naive CD8+ T cells from blood, with Jurkat cell RNA spiked in. Specified subset: FACS-sorted CD8+CD4-CCR7+CD45RA+ naive T cells. These receptors originate from a human donor in good health. Some libraries in this study had Jurkat cell RNA spiked in.

The rearrangement uses TRBV18 and TRBJ2-1; D perhaps matches TRBD1 (5 bases). The CDR3 runs 15 residues. CDR1 and CDR2 from the germline V gene are KGHSH and LQKENI. Trimming took 6 bases from V and 6 from J, leaving 18 bases between them. CDR3 in amino acids: CASSPDTQHRNEQFF. DNA of the CDR3: TGTGCCAGCTCCCCGGACACCCAGCACCGCAATGAGCAGTTCTTC.

Within the sample, this clonotype is medium-sized. The genes are TRBV5-6 and TRBJ2-4; D unclear. The V end was cut by 3 bases, the J end by 0 bases, with 4 bases between. The CDR3 spans 13 residues. Germline assignment: CDR1 SGHDT and CDR2 YYEEEE. The CDR3 loop is CASSSIAKNIQYF. CDR3 DNA: TGTGCCAGCAGCTCCATAGCCAAAAACATTCAGTACTTC.